Presented here are 27 T cell receptor beta chains from one specimen sequenced in a study of OX40 agonist ivuxolimab in advanced cancers. Libraries were prepared by immunoSEQ multiplex PCR; TCRdb keeps only in-frame clonotypes and omits some of them. The repertoire holds around 56,000 clones, with approximately 82% as singletons. The sample here was CD4+ or CD8+ T cells sorted from blood, taken in a trial of the OX40 agonist ivuxolimab. These receptors were collected from an adult with an advanced solid tumor such as melanoma, head and neck, liver or kidney cancer.

About this clone itself: This same CDR3 is encoded by further DNA sequences in the sample. V gene TRBV27 combines with J gene TRBJ2-2; TRBD2 agrees at 7 bases. V trimming: 1 base; J trimming: 8 bases; junction bases outside the gene matches: 10. CDR1 is MNHEY, CDR2 SMNVEV, per germline (reference sequence). The CDR3 length is 16 residues. This CDR3 is CASSLWKGGLSGELFF. Here the CDR3 DNA reads TGTGCCAGCAGTTTATGGAAGGGAGGGCTGTCTGGGGAGCTGTTTTTT.

CDR3 sequence (DNA): TGCGCCAGCAGCCAGGAGACACCGCCTTTGAGGGAGCAGTACTTC. Amino acid sequence: CASSQETPPLREQYF. The chain combines TRBV4-1 with TRBJ2-7; D remains unclear. The CDR3 length is 15 residues. Germline V gives CDR1 MGHRA, CDR2 YSYEKL. Between the trimmed V and J ends, which lost 3 bases and 7 bases, there was a span of 19 bases.

The CDR3 nucleotides are TGCAGCGTTGAACAGCCGGGCGGGGCTCAGTACTTC. Translated: CSVEQPGGAQYF. V and J are TRBV29-1 and TRBJ2-7; D may be TRBD2 (6 bases). The CDR3 is 12 amino acids. From germline, CDR1 is SQVTM and CDR2 ANQGSEA. V was pared by 2 bases and J by 10 bases, with 15 bases between.

The gene calls are TRBV19 and TRBJ1-2; D call uncertain. The germline gives CDR1 LNHDA, CDR2 SQIVND (reference sequence). V lost 9 bases to trimming and J lost 2 bases, with 10 bases between them. CDR3 length: 12 residues. Here the CDR3 reads CASEGRNYGYTF. CDR3 bases: TGTGCCAGCGAAGGACGGAACTATGGCTACACCTTC. Complete variable domain (other parts from reference TRBV19 and TRBJ1-2): DGGITQSPKYLFRKEGQNVTLSCEQNLNHDAMYWYRQDPGQGLRLIYYSQIVNDFQKGDIAEGYSVSREKKESFPLTVTSAQKNPTAFYLCASEGRNYGYTFGSGTRLTVV.

The chain links TRBV6-4 to TRBJ2-1; 9 nucleotides align to TRBD1. This CDR3 comprises 15 residues. V trimming: 6 bases; J trimming: 5 bases; junction bases outside the gene matches: 8. The germline gives CDR1 MRHNA, CDR2 SNTAGT. CDR3 loop: CASRLNRGPDNEQFF. The DNA for the CDR3 is TGTGCCAGCAGACTGAACAGGGGGCCCGACAATGAGCAGTTCTTC.

The chain uses TRBV4-1 and TRBJ1-5; D is unclear. The germline gives CDR1 MGHRA, CDR2 YSYEKL. This CDR3 spans 13 amino acids. V lost 3 bases and J lost 3, with 6 bases in between. CDR3 region: CASSHRINQPQHF. The CDR3 DNA reads TGCGCCAGCAGCCATAGGATCAATCAGCCCCAGCATTTT.

The CDR3 spells CASSEPGDTQYF. CDR3 DNA sequence: TGTGCCAGCAGTGAACCGGGAGATACGCAGTATTTT. The chain employs TRBV25-1 and TRBJ2-3, with D unresolved. V was clipped by 2 bases and J by 5 bases, with 5 bases between them. In germline, CDR1 is MGHDK, CDR2 SYGVNS. The CDR3 totals 12 residues. Looking up the rest from reference TRBV25-1 and TRBJ2-3 gives the full variable domain: EADIYQTPRYLVIGTGKKITLECSQTMGHDKMYWYQQDPGMELHLIHYSYGVNSTEKGDLSSESTVSRIRTEHFPLTLESARPSHTSQYLCASSEPGDTQYFGPGTRLTVL.

The CDR3 nucleotides are TGTGCCAGCAGCTTAATTTGTCCGTTTGCGGGTCCCTCCTACGAGCAGTACTTC. Amino acid sequence: CASSLICPFAGPSYEQYF. The rearrangement uses TRBV7-3 and TRBJ2-7; tentative D call: TRBD2 (5 bases). V shed 1 base and J shed 0 bases, with 19 bases lying between them. Per germline, CDR1 SGHTA and CDR2 FQGTGA. The length of the CDR3 is 18 residues.

The rearrangement links TRBV7-2 to TRBJ2-7; 7 nucleotides agree with TRBD2. The V and J ends lost 5 bases and 6 bases, in that order; junction bases with no gene match: 4. Germline-derived CDR1 and CDR2 are SGHTA and FQGNSA. The CDR3 runs 12 residues. CDR3 loop: CASSQRGLEQYF. The DNA of the CDR3 is TGTGCCAGCAGCCAGCGGGGACTCGAGCAGTACTTC.

The gene calls are TRBV28 and TRBJ1-2, with D tentatively TRBD1 (6 bases). Germline-derived CDR1 and CDR2 are MDHEN and SYDVKM. CDR3 size: 17 residues. The V gene lost 7 bases and the J gene lost 4 bases, with 25 bases spanning the gap. The CDR3 region has the DNA TGTGCCAGCATCGGAGCGCAATATGGGGGCGCGTCCTATGGCTACACCTTC. Residues: CASIGAQYGGASYGYTF.

The chain links TRBV5-1 to TRBJ1-5, with TRBD1 matching over 10 bases. Germline CDR1 and CDR2: SGHRS and YFSETQ. Trimming took 4 bases from V and 6 from J; bases not matched to a gene: 4. The CDR3 is 14 residues long. The CDR3 region has the DNA TGCGCCAGCAGCCCGACAGGGGGCGTTCAGCCCCAGCATTTT. This sequence encodes CASSPTGGVQPQHF. The full variable domain, its missing parts supplied by reference TRBV5-1 and TRBJ1-5, is KAGVTQTPRYLIKTRGQQVTLSCSPISGHRSVSWYQQTPGQGLQFLFEYFSETQRNKGNFPGRFSGRQFSNSRSEMNVSTLELGDSALYLCASSPTGGVQPQHFGDGTRLSIL.

The chain uses TRBV15 and TRBJ2-4; a possible D gene is TRBD1 (5 bases). This CDR3 spans 16 amino acids. Germline-derived CDR1 and CDR2 are LNHNV and YYDKDF (reference sequence). Trimming cost V 4 bases and J 0 bases, with 13 bases left between them. The CDR3 DNA follows: TGTGCCACCAGCACACGACAGACGCTAGCCAAAAACATTCAGTACTTC. Translating it yields CATSTRQTLAKNIQYF.

The table lists this clone with a count of one. DNA of the CDR3: TGTGCCAGCAGCTCAAGGGGTTCCTACTTCATGAACACTGAAGCTTTCTTT. Amino acid sequence: CASSSRGSYFMNTEAFF. V gene TRBV5-5 combines with J gene TRBJ1-1, with D possibly TRBD1 on 5 matching bases. Germline values: CDR1 SGHKS, CDR2 YYEKEE (reference sequence). V lost 3 bases and J 0 bases, leaving 18 bases between the germline ends. The CDR3 runs to 17 residues.

The V and J genes are TRBV9 and TRBJ1-3, with D possibly being TRBD1 (5 bases). V lost 1 base and J 3 bases, leaving 5 bases between the germline ends. The CDR3 is 13 residues long. Germline assignment: CDR1 SGDLS and CDR2 YYNGEE. CDR3 bases: TGTGCCAGCAGCGTACAGGGTGGAAACACCATATATTTT. It specifies CASSVQGGNTIYF.

This rearrangement joins TRBV23-1 to TRBJ2-2; TRBD1 matches at 7 bases. TRBV23-1 is classed as an ORF, of uncertain function. V shed 3 bases, J shed 9 bases, and the junction held 7 bases outside the gene matches. The CDR3 covers 14 residues. CDR3 sequence: CASSQRQGTRELFF. The CDR3 DNA sequence: TGCGCCAGCAGTCAGAGACAGGGTACCCGGGAGCTGTTTTTT.

This chain links TRBV2 with TRBJ1-5; TRBD1 is a possible D gene (5 bases). The CDR3 has 15 amino acids. Germline V lookup: CDR1 SNHLY, CDR2 FYNNEI. Trimming took 9 bases from V and 4 from J, leaving 19 bases between them. CDR3 sequence reads: CASRPGGSSNQPQHF. In DNA form, the CDR3 reads TGTGCCAGTAGACCCGGGGGAAGTTCAAATCAGCCCCAGCATTTT.

This sequence joins TRBV15 and TRBJ2-7, with D possibly TRBD1 on 6 matching bases. V was shortened by 0 bases and J by 1 base, with 13 bases between the two germline ends. The CDR3 is 16 amino acids. CDR1 is LNHNV and CDR2 is YYDKDF in the germline V gene (reference sequence). Written as DNA, the CDR3 is TGTGCCACCAGCAGAGACCTCAAAGGGGGTTCCTACGAGCAGTACTTC. Encoded protein: CATSRDLKGGSYEQYF. The complete variable domain, with remaining parts taken from reference TRBV15 and TRBJ2-7, reads DAMVIQNPRYQVTQFGKPVTLSCSQTLNHNVMYWYQQKSSQAPKLLFHYYDKDFNNEADTPDNFQSRRPNTSFCFLDIRSPGLGDTAMYLCATSRDLKGGSYEQYFGPGTRLTVT.

The chain combines TRBV5-1 with TRBJ2-3; D gene unclear. CDR3 length: 18 residues. Trimming cost V 2 bases and J 0 bases, with 19 bases left between them. CDR1 is SGHRS, CDR2 YFSETQ, per germline. The CDR3 nucleotides are TGCGCCAGCAGCTTCCTGACCTTCGGGCGGCCTAGCACAGATACGCAGTATTTT. Translated, it gives CASSFLTFGRPSTDTQYF.

This clone has only one observation. The chain links TRBV11-2 to TRBJ2-5; no definite D call. Trimming stripped 5 bases from V and 5 bases from J, with 12 bases between. The germline gives CDR1 SGHAT, CDR2 FQNNGV. This CDR3 is 13 amino acids long. The CDR3 sequence: CASSQLSRETQYF. The DNA of the CDR3 is TGTGCCAGCAGCCAGCTTTCCCGGGAGACCCAGTACTTC.

Only a few counts were recorded for this clone. The rearrangement uses TRBV19 and TRBJ2-7, with D possibly matching TRBD1 (5 bases). This CDR3 is 13 amino acids long. Trimming took 2 bases from V and 6 from J, leaving 11 bases between them. Germline V gene lookup returns CDR1 LNHDA and CDR2 SQIVND (reference sequence). This chain's CDR3 is CASSIQGKGEQYF. In DNA, the CDR3 is TGTGCCAGTAGTATACAGGGTAAGGGCGAGCAGTACTTC.

The chain carries TRBV12-5 and TRBJ1-1, with a possible D match to TRBD1 (5 bases). The V and J ends lost 1 base and 1 base respectively, with 10 bases between them. CDR3 length equals 15 residues. Germline CDR1 is LGHNT and CDR2 is FRNRAP. CDR3 DNA: TGTGCTAGTGGTTTGGGAGGGACGGCGAACACTGAAGCTTTCTTT. Amino acid sequence: CASGLGGTANTEAFF.

This sequence joins TRBV5-1 and TRBJ2-5, with D tentatively TRBD1 or TRBD2 (5 bases each). Looked up from germline, CDR1 is SGHRS and CDR2 is YFSETQ. Trimming left V 0 bases short and J 3 bases short, with 15 bases between. The CDR3 covers 16 residues. CDR3 residues: CASSLGLGAGKETQYF. The CDR3 DNA sequence: TGCGCCAGCAGCTTGGGCCTAGGGGCGGGTAAAGAGACCCAGTACTTC.

The J gene is TRBJ1-5, the V gene TRBV5-6; the D is unclear. The CDR3 extends over 18 amino acids. Germline lookup yields CDR1 SGHDT and CDR2 YYEEEE. V lost 4 bases and J 5 bases, leaving 25 bases between the germline ends. As DNA, the CDR3 is TGTGCCAGCAGCGTGTCTGTCGGTCCAAGGTTTTCGGATCAGCCCCAGCATTTT. Translating it yields CASSVSVGPRFSDQPQHF.

The V gene is TRBV6-5, the J gene TRBJ2-2, with 9 positions matching TRBD1. Trimming cost V 2 bases and J 4 bases; bases outside gene matches: 2. The CDR3 totals 15 residues. The germline V gene has CDR1 MNHEY and CDR2 SVGAGI. CDR3 nucleotides: TGTGCCAGCAGTTACACAGGGGGCATCACCGGGGAGCTGTTTTTT. Translating it yields CASSYTGGITGELFF.

The CDR3 region has the DNA TGTGCCAGCAGTACGGGAGGGCCCCTAGAGACCCAGTACTTC. Protein: CASSTGGPLETQYF. The chain links TRBV6-6 to TRBJ2-5, with 8 nucleotides matching TRBD2. The germline gives CDR1 MNHNY, CDR2 SVGAGI (reference sequence). The trim removed 5 bases at V and 4 bases at J, leaving 6 bases unmatched. The CDR3 is 14 residues long.

V is TRBV6-1 and J is TRBJ2-2; 8 bases fit TRBD2. The CDR3 has 16 amino acids. Germline values: CDR1 MNHNS, CDR2 SASEGT. J was trimmed by 7 bases and V by 1 base; bases with no gene match: 8. CDR3 DNA sequence: TGTGCCAGCAGTGAAGGTTGGAGCGGGAGAAGCGGGGAGCTGTTTTTT. It yields the protein CASSEGWSGRSGELFF.

The chain links TRBV6-5 to TRBJ1-1, with D perhaps TRBD1 (5 bases). Per germline, CDR1 MNHEY and CDR2 SVGAGI. The CDR3 spans 15 residues. V shed 7 bases and J shed 6 bases, with 21 bases lying between them. The CDR3 is CASTALTRGSAEAFF. For the CDR3, the DNA is TGTGCCAGCACCGCCCTTACGAGGGGATCAGCTGAAGCTTTCTTT.